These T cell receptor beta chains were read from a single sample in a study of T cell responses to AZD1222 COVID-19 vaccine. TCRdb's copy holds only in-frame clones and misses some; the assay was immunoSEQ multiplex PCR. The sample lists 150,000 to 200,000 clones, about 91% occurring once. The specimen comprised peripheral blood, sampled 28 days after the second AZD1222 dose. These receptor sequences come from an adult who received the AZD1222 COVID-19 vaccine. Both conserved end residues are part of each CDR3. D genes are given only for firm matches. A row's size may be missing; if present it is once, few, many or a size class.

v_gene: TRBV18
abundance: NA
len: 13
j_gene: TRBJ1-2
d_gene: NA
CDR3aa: CASSLQYSYGYTF
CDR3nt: TGTGCCAGCTCACTACAGTACTCCTATGGCTACACCTTC

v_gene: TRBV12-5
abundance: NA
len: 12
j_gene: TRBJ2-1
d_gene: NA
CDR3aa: CASGLVRNEQFF
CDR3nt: TGTGCTAGTGGTTTGGTACGGAATGAGCAGTTCTTC

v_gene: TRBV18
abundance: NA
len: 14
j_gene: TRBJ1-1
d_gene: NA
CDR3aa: CASSPGTANTEAFF
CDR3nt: TGTGCCAGCTCACCAGGGACGGCGAACACTGAAGCTTTCTTT

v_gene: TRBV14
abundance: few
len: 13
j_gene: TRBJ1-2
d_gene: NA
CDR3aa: CASSPGRSYGYTF
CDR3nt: TGTGCCAGCAGCCCCGGACGGTCCTATGGCTACACCTTC

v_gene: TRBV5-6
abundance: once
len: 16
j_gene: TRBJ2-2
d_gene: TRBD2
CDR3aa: CASSWGLAGGNGELFF
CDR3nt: TGTGCCAGCAGCTGGGGACTAGCGGGAGGTAACGGGGAGCTGTTTTTT

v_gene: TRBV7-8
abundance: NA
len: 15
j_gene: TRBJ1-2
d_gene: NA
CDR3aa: CASSLVEGSWYGYTF
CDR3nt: TGTGCCAGCAGCTTAGTGGAGGGTTCGTGGTATGGCTACACCTTC

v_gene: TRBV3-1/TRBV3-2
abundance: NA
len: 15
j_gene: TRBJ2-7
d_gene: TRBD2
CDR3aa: CASSRPRTSGYEQYF
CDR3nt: TGTGCCAGCAGCCGTCCGCGGACTAGCGGATACGAGCAGTACTTC

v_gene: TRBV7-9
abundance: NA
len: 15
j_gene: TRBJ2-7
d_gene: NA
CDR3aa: CASSLAVTGPYEQYF
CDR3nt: TGTGCCAGCAGCTTAGCGGTGACAGGACCCTACGAGCAGTACTTC

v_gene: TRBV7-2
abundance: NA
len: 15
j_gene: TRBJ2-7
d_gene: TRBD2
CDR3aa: CASSVTSGNSYEQYF
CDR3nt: TGTGCCAGCAGCGTTACTAGCGGGAACTCCTACGAGCAGTACTTC

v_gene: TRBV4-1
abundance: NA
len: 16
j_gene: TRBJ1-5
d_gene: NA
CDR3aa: CASSQDPTGSNQPQHF
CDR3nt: TGCGCCAGCAGCCAAGATCCCACGGGTAGCAATCAGCCCCAGCATTTT

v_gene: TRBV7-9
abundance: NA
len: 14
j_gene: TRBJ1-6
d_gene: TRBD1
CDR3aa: CASSATGISSPLHF
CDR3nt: TGTGCCAGCAGCGCGACAGGGATCTCCTCACCCCTCCACTTT

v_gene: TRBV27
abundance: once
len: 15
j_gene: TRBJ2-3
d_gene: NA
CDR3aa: CASSLSRGSTDTQYF
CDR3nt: TGTGCCAGCAGTTTATCGAGGGGGTCCACAGATACGCAGTATTTT

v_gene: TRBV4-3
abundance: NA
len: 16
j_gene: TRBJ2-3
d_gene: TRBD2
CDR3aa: CASSPKISSGPDTQYF
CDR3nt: TGCGCCAGCAGCCCCAAAATCTCTAGCGGCCCAGATACGCAGTATTTT

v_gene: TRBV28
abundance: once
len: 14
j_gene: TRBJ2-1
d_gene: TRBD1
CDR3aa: CASHPGQGYYEQFF
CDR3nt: TGTGCCAGCCACCCGGGACAGGGATACTATGAGCAGTTCTTC

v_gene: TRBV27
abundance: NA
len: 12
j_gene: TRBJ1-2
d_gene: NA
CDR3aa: CAILENSYGYTF
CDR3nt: TGTGCCATCTTGGAGAATAGTTATGGCTACACCTTC

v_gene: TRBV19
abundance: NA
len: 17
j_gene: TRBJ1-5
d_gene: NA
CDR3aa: CASSKVGTPMGNQPQHF
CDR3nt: TGTGCCAGTAGTAAGGTCGGGACACCGATGGGCAATCAGCCCCAGCATTTT

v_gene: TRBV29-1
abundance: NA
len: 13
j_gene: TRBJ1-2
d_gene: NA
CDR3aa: CSVSPSRTAGNTF
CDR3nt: TGCAGCGTCAGTCCCTCCAGGACAGCCGGCAACACCTTC

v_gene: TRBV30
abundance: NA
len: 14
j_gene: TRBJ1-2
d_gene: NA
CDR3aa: CAWRGAFSPYGYTF
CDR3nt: TGTGCCTGGCGTGGGGCCTTTAGCCCCTATGGCTACACCTTC

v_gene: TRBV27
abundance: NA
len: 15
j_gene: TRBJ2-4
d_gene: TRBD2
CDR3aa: CASSSGTSGKNIQYF
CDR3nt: TGTGCCAGCAGCTCCGGGACTAGCGGCAAAAACATTCAGTACTTC

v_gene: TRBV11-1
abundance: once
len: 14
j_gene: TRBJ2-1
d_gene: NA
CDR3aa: CASSLAGVLREQFF
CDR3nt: TGTGCCAGCAGCTTAGCTGGGGTCCTCAGGGAGCAGTTCTTC

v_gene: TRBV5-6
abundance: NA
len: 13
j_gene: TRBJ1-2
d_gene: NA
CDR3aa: CASSYGQISAYTF
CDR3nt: TGTGCCAGCAGCTACGGACAGATCTCTGCCTACACCTTC

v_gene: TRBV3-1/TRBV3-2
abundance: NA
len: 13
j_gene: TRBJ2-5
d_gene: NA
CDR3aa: CASSQSLRETQYF
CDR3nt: TGTGCCAGCAGCCAGAGCTTACGAGAGACCCAGTACTTC

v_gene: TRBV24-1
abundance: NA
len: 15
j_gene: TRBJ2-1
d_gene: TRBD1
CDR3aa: CATSDPHRGLDEQFF
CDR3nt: TGTGCCACCAGTGATCCTCACAGGGGGTTGGATGAGCAGTTCTTC

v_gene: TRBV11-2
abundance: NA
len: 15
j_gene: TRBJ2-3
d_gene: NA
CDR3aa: CASSPGSTSTDTQYF
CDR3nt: TGTGCCAGCAGTCCCGGATCAACTAGCACAGATACGCAGTATTTT

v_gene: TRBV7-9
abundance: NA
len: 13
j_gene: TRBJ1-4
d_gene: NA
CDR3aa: CASSEDSNEKLFF
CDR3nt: TGTGCCAGCAGCGAGGACAGTAATGAAAAACTGTTTTTT

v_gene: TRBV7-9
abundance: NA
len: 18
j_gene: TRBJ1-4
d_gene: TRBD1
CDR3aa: CASSLYLLSDRGFEKLFF
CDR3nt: TGTGCCAGCAGCTTATATTTGCTTTCGGACAGGGGGTTTGAAAAACTGTTTTTT

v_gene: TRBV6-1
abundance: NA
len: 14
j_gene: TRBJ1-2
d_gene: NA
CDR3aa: CASSEANGALGHTF
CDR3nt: TGTGCCAGCAGTGAAGCGAACGGGGCGTTAGGTCACACCTTC

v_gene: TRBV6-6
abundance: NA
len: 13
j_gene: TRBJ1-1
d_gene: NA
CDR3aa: CASTRTGNTEAFF
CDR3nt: TGTGCCAGCACCCGGACGGGGAACACTGAAGCTTTCTTT

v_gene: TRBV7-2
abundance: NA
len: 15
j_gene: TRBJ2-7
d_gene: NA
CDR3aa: CASSLAGTQTYEQYF
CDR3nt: TGTGCCAGCAGCTTAGCCGGGACTCAGACCTACGAGCAGTACTTC

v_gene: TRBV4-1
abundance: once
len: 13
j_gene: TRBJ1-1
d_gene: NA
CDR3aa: CASSQDVGQKAFF
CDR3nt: TGCGCCAGCAGCCAAGATGTAGGACAAAAAGCTTTCTTT

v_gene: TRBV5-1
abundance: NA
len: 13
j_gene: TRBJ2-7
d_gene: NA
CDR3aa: CASSSRGGYEQYF
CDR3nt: TGCGCCAGCAGCTCGAGGGGCGGCTACGAGCAGTACTTC

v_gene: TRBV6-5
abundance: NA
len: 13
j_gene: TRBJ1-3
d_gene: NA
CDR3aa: CASRSPAWNTIYF
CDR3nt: TGTGCCAGCCGGTCCCCAGCCTGGAACACCATATATTTT

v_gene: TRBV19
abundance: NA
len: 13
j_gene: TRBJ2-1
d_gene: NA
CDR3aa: CASSLRDSSEQFF
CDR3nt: TGTGCCAGTAGCCTTCGGGACTCCTCTGAGCAGTTCTTC